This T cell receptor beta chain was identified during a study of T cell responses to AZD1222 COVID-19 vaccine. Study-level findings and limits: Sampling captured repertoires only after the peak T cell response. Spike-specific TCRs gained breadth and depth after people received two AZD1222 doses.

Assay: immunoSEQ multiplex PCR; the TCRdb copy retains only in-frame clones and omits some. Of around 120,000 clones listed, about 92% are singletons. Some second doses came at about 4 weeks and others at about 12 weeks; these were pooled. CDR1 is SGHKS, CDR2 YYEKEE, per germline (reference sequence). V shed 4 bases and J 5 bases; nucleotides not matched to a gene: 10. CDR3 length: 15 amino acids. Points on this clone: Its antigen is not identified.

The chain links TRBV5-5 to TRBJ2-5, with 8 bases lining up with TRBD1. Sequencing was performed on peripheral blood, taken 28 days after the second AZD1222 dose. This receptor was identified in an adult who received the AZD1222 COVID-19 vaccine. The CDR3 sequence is CASSQEDRAEETQYF. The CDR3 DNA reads TGTGCCAGCAGCCAAGAGGACAGGGCGGAGGAGACCCAGTACTTC.